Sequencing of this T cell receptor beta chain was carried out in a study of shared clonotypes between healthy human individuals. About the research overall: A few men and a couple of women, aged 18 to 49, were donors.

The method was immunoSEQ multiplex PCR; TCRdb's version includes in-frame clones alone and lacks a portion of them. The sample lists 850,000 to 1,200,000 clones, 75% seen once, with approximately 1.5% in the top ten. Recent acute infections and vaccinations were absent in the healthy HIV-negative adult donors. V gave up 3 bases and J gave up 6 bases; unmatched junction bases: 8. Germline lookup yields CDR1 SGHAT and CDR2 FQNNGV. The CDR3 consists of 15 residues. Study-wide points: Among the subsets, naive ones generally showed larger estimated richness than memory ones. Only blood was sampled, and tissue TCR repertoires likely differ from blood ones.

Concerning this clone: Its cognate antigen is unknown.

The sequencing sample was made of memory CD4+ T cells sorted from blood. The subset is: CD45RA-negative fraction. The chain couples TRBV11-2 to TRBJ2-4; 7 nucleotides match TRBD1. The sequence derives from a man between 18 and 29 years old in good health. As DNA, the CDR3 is TGTGCCAGCAGCTTGTTCGGGGACAGTGGAAACATTCAGTACTTC. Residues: CASSLFGDSGNIQYF.